These T cell receptor beta chains were read from a single sample in a study of T-cell reconstitution after alpha-beta-depleted transplantation in children. TCRdb recomputed calls from the PCR reads with MiXCR, one row per CDR3 protein. The sample comprises 600,000 to 700,000 distinct CDR3 sequences, around 14% of which are singletons, and 0.79% rests with the top ten. Material: PBMCs, obtained before TCRalphabeta/CD19-depleted stem cell transplant. All receptors derive from a girl aged 2 to 10 with congenital amegakaryocytic thrombocytopenia, due to receive a stem cell transplant. Each CDR3 is given with its conserved first and last residue. D genes are given only for firm matches. A clone size is listed for some rows: how often the clone was seen (once, few, many), or a class if it is expanded.

clone size: .; J gene: TRBJ2-1; V gene: TRBV20-1; D gene: .; CDR3 DNA: TGCGTCTTTGGATCAAATGAGGAGCAGTTCTTC; CDR3 protein: CVFGSNEEQFF
clone size: many; J gene: TRBJ2-1; V gene: TRBV29-1; D gene: TRBD2; CDR3 DNA: TGCAGCGTTGAACTCGCGGGAGAAGGCGATGAGCAGTTCTTC; CDR3 protein: CSVELAGEGDEQFF
clone size: .; J gene: TRBJ2-1; V gene: TRBV6-5; D gene: .; CDR3 DNA: TGTGCCAGCAGTTCGGACGGTCTCACCACCCCATACAATGAGCAGTTCTTC; CDR3 protein: CASSSDGLTTPYNEQFF
clone size: .; J gene: TRBJ1-1; V gene: TRBV5-1; D gene: .; CDR3 DNA: TGCGCCAGCAGCCTGCGTATCTCGGATGTCACTGAAGCTTTCTTT; CDR3 protein: CASSLRISDVTEAFF
clone size: many; J gene: TRBJ2-2; V gene: TRBV5-1; D gene: .; CDR3 DNA: TGCGCCAGCAGTTTCCCGGGATTGAACACCGGGGAGCTGTTTTTT; CDR3 protein: CASSFPGLNTGELFF
clone size: many; J gene: TRBJ2-5; V gene: TRBV7-6; D gene: .; CDR3 DNA: TGTGCCAGCAGCTTGGCTAGCGAGGTGTGGAGCGAAGAGACCCAGTACTTC; CDR3 protein: CASSLASEVWSEETQYF
clone size: .; J gene: TRBJ1-1; V gene: TRBV6-4; D gene: .; CDR3 DNA: TGTGCCAGCAGAGCCACAGGAGAGACTGAAGCTTTCTTT; CDR3 protein: CASRATGETEAFF
clone size: few; J gene: TRBJ1-5; V gene: TRBV12-3/TRBV12-4; D gene: .; CDR3 DNA: TGTGCCAGCACTCTCACAGGGTACAACAATCAGCCCCAGCATTTT; CDR3 protein: CASTLTGYNNQPQHF
clone size: many; J gene: TRBJ2-1; V gene: TRBV5-1; D gene: .; CDR3 DNA: TGCGCCAGCAGTTTTGACTCGATTGGGGAATTCAATGAGCAGTTCTTC; CDR3 protein: CASSFDSIGEFNEQFF
clone size: many; J gene: TRBJ2-3; V gene: TRBV5-1; D gene: .; CDR3 DNA: TGCGCCAGCAGCTTGTACCCGGACACAGATACGCAGTATTTT; CDR3 protein: CASSLYPDTDTQYF
clone size: many; J gene: TRBJ2-3; V gene: TRBV6-5; D gene: .; CDR3 DNA: TGTGCCAGCAGTTACTCGTCCTCTAGCGCCATCACAGATACGCAGTATTTT; CDR3 protein: CASSYSSSSAITDTQYF
clone size: .; J gene: TRBJ2-5; V gene: TRBV12-3/TRBV12-4; D gene: .; CDR3 DNA: TGTGCCAGCAGTTTAGGGACCCAAGAAGAGACCCAGTACTTC; CDR3 protein: CASSLGTQEETQYF
clone size: .; J gene: TRBJ2-5; V gene: TRBV12-5; D gene: .; CDR3 DNA: TGTGCTAGTGGTGGACTGGCCGAGTACCAAGAGACCCAGTACTTC; CDR3 protein: CASGGLAEYQETQYF
clone size: many; J gene: TRBJ2-1; V gene: TRBV20-1; D gene: TRBD2; CDR3 DNA: TGCAGTGCTAGCGGGAGGGCAGTAAATGAGCAGTTCTTC; CDR3 protein: CSASGRAVNEQFF
clone size: many; J gene: TRBJ2-5; V gene: TRBV29-1; D gene: .; CDR3 DNA: TGCAGCGTTGGCAGGACCCAGTACTTC; CDR3 protein: CSVGRTQYF
clone size: many; J gene: TRBJ2-7; V gene: TRBV20-1; D gene: .; CDR3 DNA: TGCAGTGCTAGACTGGACCTCTACGAGCAGTACTTC; CDR3 protein: CSARLDLYEQYF
clone size: many; J gene: TRBJ2-7; V gene: TRBV5-1; D gene: .; CDR3 DNA: TGCGCCAGCAGCTTAACTAGCTCCCTCGAGCAGTACTTC; CDR3 protein: CASSLTSSLEQYF
clone size: many; J gene: TRBJ1-2; V gene: TRBV5-1; D gene: .; CDR3 DNA: TGCGCCAGCAGCTTGTCTAACGGAATCTATGGCTACACCTTC; CDR3 protein: CASSLSNGIYGYTF
clone size: many; J gene: TRBJ1-5; V gene: TRBV12-3/TRBV12-4; D gene: .; CDR3 DNA: TGTGCCAGCAGTTTAGGGCATGAGGGTCAGCCCCAGCATTTT; CDR3 protein: CASSLGHEGQPQHF
clone size: many; J gene: TRBJ1-1; V gene: TRBV5-1; D gene: TRBD1; CDR3 DNA: TGCGCCAGCAGCGCGAACCCTTCCGGGACAGGAGAAACTGAAGCTTTCTTT; CDR3 protein: CASSANPSGTGETEAFF
clone size: many; J gene: TRBJ2-7; V gene: TRBV11-2; D gene: .; CDR3 DNA: TGTGCCAGCAGCTTAGACCTCGGGGCCTCCTACGAGCAGTACTTC; CDR3 protein: CASSLDLGASYEQYF
clone size: .; J gene: TRBJ1-2; V gene: TRBV28; D gene: .; CDR3 DNA: TGTGCCAGCAGATTAAGCCCCGGGATTAAGGGCTACACCTTC; CDR3 protein: CASRLSPGIKGYTF
clone size: many; J gene: TRBJ2-1; V gene: TRBV12-3/TRBV12-4; D gene: TRBD1; CDR3 DNA: TGTGCCAGCAGTAGGGCCCTCTTACAGGGGACGTCCGCCAATGAGCAGTTCTTC; CDR3 protein: CASSRALLQGTSANEQFF
clone size: .; J gene: TRBJ1-2; V gene: TRBV10-2; D gene: .; CDR3 DNA: TGCGCCAGCAGCACAGGGCGCTATGGCTACACCTTC; CDR3 protein: CASSTGRYGYTF
clone size: .; J gene: TRBJ2-1; V gene: TRBV5-1; D gene: .; CDR3 DNA: TGCGCCAGCAGCTTGGTCGAGGGGTACAATGAGCAGTTCTTC; CDR3 protein: CASSLVEGYNEQFF
clone size: many; J gene: TRBJ1-5; V gene: TRBV6-5; D gene: .; CDR3 DNA: TGTGCCAGCAGCCCGGCAGCCGCGAATCAGCCCCAGCATTTT; CDR3 protein: CASSPAAANQPQHF
clone size: .; J gene: TRBJ2-7; V gene: TRBV7-9; D gene: TRBD2; CDR3 DNA: TGTGCCAGCAGGCTAGCGGGAGTTAACAACGAGCAGTACTTC; CDR3 protein: CASRLAGVNNEQYF
clone size: few; J gene: TRBJ1-1; V gene: TRBV5-1; D gene: .; CDR3 DNA: TGCGCCAGCAGCTTAGGGCGTAGTGAAGCTTTCTTT; CDR3 protein: CASSLGRSEAFF
clone size: many; J gene: TRBJ1-6; V gene: TRBV9; D gene: .; CDR3 DNA: TGTGCCAGCAGCGTTTCTTATGTCTCCTATAATTCACCCCTCCACTTT; CDR3 protein: CASSVSYVSYNSPLHF
clone size: many; J gene: TRBJ2-1; V gene: TRBV29-1; D gene: TRBD2; CDR3 DNA: TGCAGCGTCGCCTCCGGGACTAGCGGGAGGGATGAGCAGTTCTTC; CDR3 protein: CSVASGTSGRDEQFF
clone size: .; J gene: TRBJ2-3; V gene: TRBV20-1; D gene: TRBD2; CDR3 DNA: TGCAGTGCTAGAGAACTAGCCTTCAGGGTAGCGGGCCGACCTAGCACAGATACGCAGTATTTT; CDR3 protein: CSARELAFRVAGRPSTDTQYF
clone size: many; J gene: TRBJ1-3; V gene: TRBV10-3; D gene: .; CDR3 DNA: TGTGCCAGCCACAGTCTCGGAAACACCATATATTTT; CDR3 protein: CASHSLGNTIYF
clone size: many; J gene: TRBJ2-7; V gene: TRBV6-5; D gene: .; CDR3 DNA: TGTGCCAGCAGTTACGGTCGGGGCAAAGGCCACGAGCAGTACTTC; CDR3 protein: CASSYGRGKGHEQYF
clone size: .; J gene: TRBJ1-1; V gene: TRBV5-4; D gene: .; CDR3 DNA: TGTGCCAGCAGCTTGGTTGGTGGAGGCGGCGCTGAAGCTTTCTTT; CDR3 protein: CASSLVGGGGAEAFF
clone size: .; J gene: TRBJ1-2; V gene: TRBV11-2; D gene: .; CDR3 DNA: TGTGCCAGCAGCTTAGGACCGATGTATGGCTACACCTTC; CDR3 protein: CASSLGPMYGYTF
clone size: many; J gene: TRBJ2-1; V gene: TRBV5-1; D gene: .; CDR3 DNA: TGCGCCAGCAGCTTGGAGGGGACCCGATCCTACAATGAGCAGTTCTTC; CDR3 protein: CASSLEGTRSYNEQFF
clone size: many; J gene: TRBJ2-3; V gene: TRBV4-1; D gene: .; CDR3 DNA: TGCGCCAGCAGCCAAGAAACCGGAATAGATACGCAGTATTTT; CDR3 protein: CASSQETGIDTQYF
clone size: .; J gene: TRBJ1-5; V gene: TRBV14; D gene: TRBD1; CDR3 DNA: TGTGCCAGCAGCCAATTCAGGACAGGAGTAGATCAGCCCCAGCATTTT; CDR3 protein: CASSQFRTGVDQPQHF
clone size: many; J gene: TRBJ2-1; V gene: TRBV20-1; D gene: TRBD2; CDR3 DNA: TGCAGTGCTAGGGACCCTATTAGTAGCGGGAGTACGTATGAGCAGTTCTTC; CDR3 protein: CSARDPISSGSTYEQFF
clone size: .; J gene: TRBJ2-7; V gene: TRBV12-3/TRBV12-4; D gene: .; CDR3 DNA: TGTGCCAGCAGTTCGGAGTTCTCATCCTACGAGCAGTACTTC; CDR3 protein: CASSSEFSSYEQYF
clone size: many; J gene: TRBJ2-7; V gene: TRBV5-1; D gene: TRBD2; CDR3 DNA: TGCGCCAGCAGCTTGGGACTAGCGGGCCGACCCTACGAGCAGTACTTC; CDR3 protein: CASSLGLAGRPYEQYF
clone size: many; J gene: TRBJ2-2; V gene: TRBV20-1; D gene: .; CDR3 DNA: TGCAGTGCTAGAAAACCGACTAGGGTCGGGGAGCTGTTTTTT; CDR3 protein: CSARKPTRVGELFF
clone size: .; J gene: TRBJ2-7; V gene: TRBV20-1; D gene: .; CDR3 DNA: TGCAGTGCTAGAGGGCCGGAGGGGCAGTACTTC; CDR3 protein: CSARGPEGQYF
clone size: few; J gene: TRBJ2-7; V gene: TRBV2; D gene: .; CDR3 DNA: TGTGCCAGCAAATACGGCAACTTCTACGAGCAGTACTTC; CDR3 protein: CASKYGNFYEQYF
clone size: .; J gene: TRBJ2-7; V gene: TRBV27; D gene: .; CDR3 DNA: TGTGCCAGCAGTCCCTACCTACAGGTCGGCGAGCAGTACTTC; CDR3 protein: CASSPYLQVGEQYF
clone size: .; J gene: TRBJ2-1; V gene: TRBV27; D gene: TRBD2; CDR3 DNA: TGTGCCAGCAGTTCAATACTAGCGGGAGGGCCTAGCGAGCAGTTCTTC; CDR3 protein: CASSSILAGGPSEQFF
clone size: many; J gene: TRBJ1-2; V gene: TRBV5-1; D gene: .; CDR3 DNA: TGCGCCAGCAGCACCGGACAGCGAACTCTCTATGGCTACACCTTC; CDR3 protein: CASSTGQRTLYGYTF
clone size: .; J gene: TRBJ1-1; V gene: TRBV20-1; D gene: .; CDR3 DNA: TGCAGTGCTAAAGAGGACAGAAACACTGAAGCTTTCTTT; CDR3 protein: CSAKEDRNTEAFF
clone size: many; J gene: TRBJ2-1; V gene: TRBV20-1; D gene: TRBD2; CDR3 DNA: TGCAGTGCTAAGAGCGGGAGGGCCTCGAATGAGCAGTTCTTC; CDR3 protein: CSAKSGRASNEQFF
clone size: few; J gene: TRBJ2-3; V gene: TRBV12-3/TRBV12-4; D gene: .; CDR3 DNA: TGTGCCAGCAGTTTAGGTGCGGGACGTGCAGATACGCAGTATTTT; CDR3 protein: CASSLGAGRADTQYF
clone size: many; J gene: TRBJ2-2; V gene: TRBV12-3/TRBV12-4; D gene: .; CDR3 DNA: TGTGCCACCCTTTCTTCGGGTGGAACCGGGGAGCTGTTTTTT; CDR3 protein: CATLSSGGTGELFF
clone size: many; J gene: TRBJ2-3; V gene: TRBV20-1; D gene: .; CDR3 DNA: TGCAGTGCTAAACCTGGTGGGGATACGCAGTATTTT; CDR3 protein: CSAKPGGDTQYF
clone size: .; J gene: TRBJ2-7; V gene: TRBV5-1; D gene: .; CDR3 DNA: TGCGCCAGCAGCTTGTCAGTCGATTACGAGCAGTACTTC; CDR3 protein: CASSLSVDYEQYF
clone size: many; J gene: TRBJ2-1; V gene: TRBV20-1; D gene: TRBD1; CDR3 DNA: TGCAGTGCTAGGTCGGGACAGGGGACAAATGAGCAGTTCTTC; CDR3 protein: CSARSGQGTNEQFF
clone size: many; J gene: TRBJ2-7; V gene: TRBV6-5; D gene: TRBD2; CDR3 DNA: TGTGCCAGCCACGGACTAGCGGGATCCTACGAGCAGTACTTC; CDR3 protein: CASHGLAGSYEQYF
clone size: few; J gene: TRBJ2-7; V gene: TRBV12-3/TRBV12-4; D gene: TRBD2; CDR3 DNA: TGTGCCAGCAGTTCCCCATTTGGTGGGGGGGTAGACGAGCAGTACTTC; CDR3 protein: CASSSPFGGGVDEQYF
clone size: many; J gene: TRBJ2-7; V gene: TRBV15; D gene: .; CDR3 DNA: TGTGCCACCAGCAGAGAGGGCAAATACGAGCAGTACTTC; CDR3 protein: CATSREGKYEQYF
clone size: few; J gene: TRBJ2-5; V gene: TRBV2; D gene: .; CDR3 DNA: TGTGCCAGCGATTTCTCTAGCGAACAAGAGACCCAGTACTTC; CDR3 protein: CASDFSSEQETQYF
clone size: many; J gene: TRBJ2-5; V gene: TRBV7-7; D gene: .; CDR3 DNA: TGTGCCAGCAGCCTAAGCCCCGACACACAAGAGACCCAGTACTTC; CDR3 protein: CASSLSPDTQETQYF